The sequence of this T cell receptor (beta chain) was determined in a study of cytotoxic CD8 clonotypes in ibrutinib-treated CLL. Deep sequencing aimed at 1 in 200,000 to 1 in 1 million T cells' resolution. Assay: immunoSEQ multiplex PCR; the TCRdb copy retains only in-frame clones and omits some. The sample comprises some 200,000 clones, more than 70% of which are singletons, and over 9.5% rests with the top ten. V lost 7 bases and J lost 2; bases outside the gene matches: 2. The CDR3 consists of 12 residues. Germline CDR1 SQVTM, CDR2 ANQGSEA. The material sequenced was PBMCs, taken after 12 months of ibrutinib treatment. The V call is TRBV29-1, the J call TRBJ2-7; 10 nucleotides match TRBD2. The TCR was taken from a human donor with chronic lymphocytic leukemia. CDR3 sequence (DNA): TGCAGCGGGACTAGCGGTACCTACGAGCAGTACTTC. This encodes CSGTSGTYEQYF.